Reported below is one TCR beta chain. This sample is drawn from a study of PD-1 blockade in classical Hodgkin lymphoma. CDR1 and CDR2 (germline): MNHNY, SVGAGI (reference sequence). This CDR3 has 15 residues. Trimming cost V 0 bases and J 0 bases, with 9 bases left between them. The time point here: cycle 4 day 1 (C4D1), after 5 to 7 weeks of nivolumab. Every single patient, without exception, relapsed after autologous stem cell transplantation, and brentuximab vedotin exposure varied. Profiled with immunoSEQ multiplex PCR; TCRdb holds only in-frame clones, not every one. Of 25,000 to 30,000 clones detected, about four fifths appear once; the ten largest clones hold about 16%.

This sequence originates from a human donor with classical Hodgkin lymphoma. The sequencing used peripheral blood mononuclear cells (PBMCs), collected before the fourth cycle of nivolumab. The V call is TRBV6-6, the J call TRBJ2-7, with D perhaps matching TRBD2 (5 bases). The CDR3 sequence: CASSYSQGSSYEQYF. The CDR3 DNA reads TGTGCCAGCAGTTACTCTCAAGGGAGCTCCTACGAGCAGTACTTC.